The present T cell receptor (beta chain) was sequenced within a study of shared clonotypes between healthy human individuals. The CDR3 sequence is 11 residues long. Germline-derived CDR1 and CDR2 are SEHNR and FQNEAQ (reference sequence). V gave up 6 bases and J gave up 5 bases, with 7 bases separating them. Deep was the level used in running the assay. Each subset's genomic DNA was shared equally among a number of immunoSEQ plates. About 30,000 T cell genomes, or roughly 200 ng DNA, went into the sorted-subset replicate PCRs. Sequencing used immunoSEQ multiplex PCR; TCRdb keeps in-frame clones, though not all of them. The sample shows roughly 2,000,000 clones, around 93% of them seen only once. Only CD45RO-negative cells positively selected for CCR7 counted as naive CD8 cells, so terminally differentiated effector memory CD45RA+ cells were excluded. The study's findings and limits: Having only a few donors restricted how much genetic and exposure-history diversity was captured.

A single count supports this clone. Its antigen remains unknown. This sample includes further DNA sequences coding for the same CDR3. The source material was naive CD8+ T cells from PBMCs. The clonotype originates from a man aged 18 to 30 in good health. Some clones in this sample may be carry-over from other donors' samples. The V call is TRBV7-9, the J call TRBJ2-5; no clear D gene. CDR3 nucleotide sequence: TGTGCCAGCAGGGTCGGCGAGACCCAGTACTTC. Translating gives CASRVGETQYF.